The text below deals with one T cell receptor beta chain. What it binds is unknown. J was trimmed by 5 bases and V by 1 base; bases with no gene match: 12. Germline V lookup: CDR1 SGHTS, CDR2 YDEGEE. The CDR3 is made up of 17 amino acids. The data are from a study of shared clonotypes between healthy human individuals. General study results and limits: Though the depth was large, rarefaction showed that sorted-subset sequencing was incomplete.

Sorted-subset replicate PCR reactions were performed with roughly 200 ng DNA, corresponding to 30,000 or so T cell genomes. Clones were read by immunoSEQ multiplex PCR, and TCRdb kept only the in-frame ones, dropping some. The data show 1.5 million to 1.9 million clones, with 95% to 99% seen just once and about 0.45% held by the top ten. This chain links TRBV5-8 with TRBJ2-5; 9 bases fit TRBD2. The sample consisted of naive CD4+ T cells sorted from blood. The sample's subset: CD45RA+ positively selected. The receptor was derived from a man aged 25 to 45 in good health. The CDR3 bases are TGTGCCAGCAGCTTGAAGCCGCCGGGACTAGCTCGGGAGACCCAGTACTTC. Encoded protein: CASSLKPPGLARETQYF.